These T cell receptor beta chains were read from a single sample in a study of human T cells and chemical hapten exposure. TCRdb used MiXCR to reprocess the RACE reads, holding one entry per CDR3 protein. The sample carries about 120,000 distinct CDR3 sequences, 13% recorded once. The input for sequencing was whole blood, taken in connection with sensitization to the hapten diphenylcyclopropenone (DPC). These receptor sequences come from a woman aged 18-29 years with alopecia areata. Some clones in this sample may be carry-over from other donors' samples. The CDR3 runs from the conserved cysteine through the conserved F or W. D genes are given only for firm matches. Clone size is not always given. Where it is, it says once, few, many or a class for expanded clones.

j_call v_call clone_size d_call cdr3_nt cdr3_aa
TRBJ1-4 TRBV11-2 many NA TGTGCCAGCAGCAAATCCTCAACTAATGAAAAACTGTTTTTT CASSKSSTNEKLFF
TRBJ1-1 TRBV12-3/TRBV12-4 many NA TGTGCCAGCAGCACCAATGAAGCTTTCTTT CASSTNEAFF
TRBJ1-1 TRBV29-1 NA NA TGCAGCGTTGCGGGACAATTGGTAACTGAAGCTTTCTTT CSVAGQLVTEAFF
TRBJ1-1 TRBV6-6 many NA TGTGCCAGCAAAGGGGACACTGAAGCTTTCTTT CASKGDTEAFF
TRBJ2-7 TRBV12-3/TRBV12-4 many TRBD1 TGTGCCAGCAGCCGGGACAGGGGTTCCTACGAGCAGTACTTC CASSRDRGSYEQYF
TRBJ2-5 TRBV7-2 NA NA TGTGCCAGCAGCTTAAACGGCCCGATGGGAGAGACCCAGTACTTC CASSLNGPMGETQYF
TRBJ2-7 TRBV5-5 NA NA TGTGCCAGCAGCCCTCAAGGTAGCAACTACGAGCAGTACTTC CASSPQGSNYEQYF
TRBJ2-7 TRBV11-2 many NA TGTGCCAGCAGCTTAGGGCGCAACGAGCAGTACTTC CASSLGRNEQYF
TRBJ2-7 TRBV7-9 many NA TGTGCCAGCAGCCAGTGGACGGTTGAGCAGTACTTC CASSQWTVEQYF
TRBJ1-4 TRBV10-2 few TRBD1 TGCGCCAGCAGTGAAGGCCAGGGGGCGTTTGAAAAACTGTTTTTT CASSEGQGAFEKLFF
TRBJ2-6 TRBV27 few NA TGTGCCAGCAGTTTATTCACCGGGAACACTGGGGCCAACGTCCTGACTTTC CASSLFTGNTGANVLTF
TRBJ1-4 TRBV21-1 NA NA TGTGCCAGCAGCAAAGATCTGGGGCGGAGGGAAAAACTGTTTTTT CASSKDLGRREKLFF
TRBJ2-3 TRBV7-2 many NA TGTGCCAGCAGTTCCCATTGGGGCCTGGGCACAGATACGCAGTATTTT CASSSHWGLGTDTQYF
TRBJ2-7 TRBV20-1 few NA TGCAGTGCTAGCTACGAGCAGTACTTC CSASYEQYF
TRBJ1-6 TRBV30 few TRBD1 TGTGCCTGGAGTGCGACCGGGACAGGAGGCTCACCCCTCCACTTT CAWSATGTGGSPLHF
TRBJ1-2 TRBV29-1 NA NA TGCAGCGTTGAAGATATGGGGGCGGAAGGCTACACCTTC CSVEDMGAEGYTF
TRBJ2-2 TRBV4-3 NA NA TGCGCCAGCAGCCAAGATCGTCGGGGCACGGGGGAGCTGTTTTTT CASSQDRRGTGELFF
TRBJ2-6 TRBV6-6 NA TRBD1 TGTGCCAGCAGGGAAACAGGGGAGAAGGGGGCCAACGTCCTGACTTTC CASRETGEKGANVLTF
TRBJ2-2 TRBV5-6 few NA TGTGCCAGCAGCACCGTTGGACCTTACACCGGGGAGCTGTTTTTT CASSTVGPYTGELFF
TRBJ2-7 TRBV15 NA TRBD1 TGTGCCACCAGCAGCCGGGACAGGGGCCACGAGCAGTACTTC CATSSRDRGHEQYF
TRBJ2-7 TRBV7-2 NA NA TGTGCCAGCAGCTTAGGCGGGGGCCCCTACGAGCAGTACTTC CASSLGGGPYEQYF
TRBJ1-4 TRBV13 NA TRBD1 TGTGCCAGCACGAGGGACAGGGTCGTTGAAAAACTGTTTTTT CASTRDRVVEKLFF
TRBJ2-2 TRBV7-6 many TRBD1 TGTGCCAGCAGCCCTATGACAGGGCACACCGGGGAGCTGTTTTTT CASSPMTGHTGELFF
TRBJ2-7 TRBV4-1 NA NA TGCGCCAGCAGCCAAGAAGATGAAGACGGACAGATCTTC CASSQEDEDGQIF
TRBJ1-2 TRBV29-1 few NA TGCAGCGTCGGTAAGACAGCTAACTATGGCTACACCTTC CSVGKTANYGYTF
TRBJ2-3 TRBV5-1 NA TRBD2 TGCGTCAGCAGCTTCACTAGCGGGGGGGCCGAAGATACGCAGTATTTT CVSSFTSGGAEDTQYF
TRBJ1-1 TRBV7-9 NA NA TGTGCCAGCAGCTTAGACGCGCTAACGAACACTGAAGCTTTCTTT CASSLDALTNTEAFF
TRBJ1-5 TRBV4-3 NA NA TGCGCCAGCCGGTGGTTTAGCAATCAGCCCCAGCATTTT CASRWFSNQPQHF
TRBJ1-6 TRBV20-1 NA NA TGCAGTGCGCCCGCCTTCGATGAAGCCCTCCACTTT CSAPAFDEALHF
TRBJ2-1 TRBV13 few TRBD2 TGTGCCAGCAGCCCGACTAGCGGGGGGGCCTACAATGAGCAGTTCTTC CASSPTSGGAYNEQFF
TRBJ1-1 TRBV7-2 few TRBD1 TGTGCCAGCAGCCGACAGGGGGCGGCCACTGAAGCTTTCTTT CASSRQGAATEAFF
TRBJ1-5 TRBV27 few NA TGTGCCAGCAAAACAGCGTATAGCAATCAGCCCCAGCATTTT CASKTAYSNQPQHF
TRBJ2-3 TRBV13 few TRBD2 TGTGCCAGCAGCTTATCGGGGGGAAGCACAGATACGCAGTATTTT CASSLSGGSTDTQYF
TRBJ1-2 TRBV11-1 few NA TGTGCCAGCAGCCGCGGGGCAACCTATGGCTACACCTTC CASSRGATYGYTF
TRBJ1-2 TRBV9 many NA TGTGCCAGCAGCGGCGGGACGGACTATGGCTACACCTTC CASSGGTDYGYTF
TRBJ1-5 TRBV12-3/TRBV12-4 NA NA TGTGCCAGCAGTTGGGACCTTCATAGCAATCAGCCCCAGCATTTT CASSWDLHSNQPQHF
TRBJ1-2 TRBV18 few TRBD1 TGTGCCAGCTCAGTACGATCCGGGACAGGGGACATCTATGGCTACACCTTC CASSVRSGTGDIYGYTF
TRBJ1-3 TRBV20-1 many NA TGCAGTGCTAGGGAGGGGGAAACATTTGGAAACACCATATATTTT CSAREGETFGNTIYF
TRBJ2-7 TRBV10-3 few NA TGTGCCATCAGTGGCCAGGGGCAGGGCATCGACGAGCAGTACTTC CAISGQGQGIDEQYF
TRBJ2-5 TRBV5-1 many TRBD1 TGCGCCAGCAGCTCTAAGCGACAGGGAAATGACCAAGAGACCCAGTACTTC CASSSKRQGNDQETQYF
TRBJ1-1 TRBV25-1 few TRBD1 TGTGCCAGCAGTGAATTTCCAGGGGGCACTGAAGCTTTCTTT CASSEFPGGTEAFF
TRBJ1-2 TRBV9 NA NA TGTGCCAGCAGCGTAGAGGCGAACTATGGCTACACCTTC CASSVEANYGYTF
TRBJ1-2 TRBV6-6 NA NA TGTGCCAGCAGTTACGTGGTGCGCGAGGGCTACACCTTC CASSYVVREGYTF
TRBJ1-4 TRBV7-9 NA TRBD1 TGTGCCAGCAGCACAGGACAGGGGGCTACGGAAAAACTGTTTTTT CASSTGQGATEKLFF
TRBJ1-5 TRBV12-3/TRBV12-4 few NA TGTGCCAGCAGTTTAAACGGACCGTATAGCAATCAGCCCCAGCATTTT CASSLNGPYSNQPQHF
TRBJ1-5 TRBV7-8 NA TRBD1 TGTGCCAGCAGCTTAGGACAGGGGGCTCAGCCCCAGCATTTT CASSLGQGAQPQHF
TRBJ2-3 TRBV28 NA NA TGTGCCAGCAGTTGGGACTCTCCTAGCACAGATACGCAGTATTTT CASSWDSPSTDTQYF
TRBJ2-5 TRBV7-2 few NA TGTGCCAGCAGCTTAGGACTAGGGGGCGCGATCGAGGAGACCCAGTACTTC CASSLGLGGAIEETQYF
TRBJ2-3 TRBV29-1 few NA TGCAGCGTTGAGGAGGAGCCAGATACGCAGTATTTT CSVEEEPDTQYF
TRBJ2-1 TRBV25-1 few TRBD1 TGTGCCAGCAGTGGTTGGACAGGGGACTTGAATGAGCAGTTCTTC CASSGWTGDLNEQFF
TRBJ1-5 TRBV19 many NA TGTGCCAGTACAAATAACGGTCTAGGGGATCAGCCCCAGCATTTT CASTNNGLGDQPQHF
TRBJ2-1 TRBV3-1 NA NA TGTGCCAGCAGCCAACGCAGGGGTTACAATGAGCAGTTCTTC CASSQRRGYNEQFF
TRBJ1-4 TRBV6-2/TRBV6-3 many NA TGTGCCAGCAGAATGCCCGGAACTAATGAAAAACTGTTTTTT CASRMPGTNEKLFF
TRBJ2-7 TRBV27 NA TRBD1 TGTGCCAGCAGCTACTATTACCGGGACAGGAGCGCCTACGAGCAGTACTTC CASSYYYRDRSAYEQYF